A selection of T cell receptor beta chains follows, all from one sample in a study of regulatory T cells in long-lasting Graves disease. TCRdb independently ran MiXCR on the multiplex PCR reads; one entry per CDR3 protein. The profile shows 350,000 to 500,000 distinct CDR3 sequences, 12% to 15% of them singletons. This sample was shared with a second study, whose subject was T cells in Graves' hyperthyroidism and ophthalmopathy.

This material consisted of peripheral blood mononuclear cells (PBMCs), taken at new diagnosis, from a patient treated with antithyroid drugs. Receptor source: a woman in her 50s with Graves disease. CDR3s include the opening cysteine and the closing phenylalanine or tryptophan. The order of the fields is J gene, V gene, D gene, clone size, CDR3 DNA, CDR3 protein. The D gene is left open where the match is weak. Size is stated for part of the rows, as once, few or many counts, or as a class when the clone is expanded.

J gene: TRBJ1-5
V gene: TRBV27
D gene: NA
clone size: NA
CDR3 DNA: TGTGCCAGCAGTAGAGACAGAAAGCCCTATCAGCCCCAGCATTTT
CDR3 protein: CASSRDRKPYQPQHF

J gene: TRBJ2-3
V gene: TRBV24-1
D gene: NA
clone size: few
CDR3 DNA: TGTGCCACCAGTGATCCGGGAACAACCAAGTCCACAGATACGCAGTATTTT
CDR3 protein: CATSDPGTTKSTDTQYF

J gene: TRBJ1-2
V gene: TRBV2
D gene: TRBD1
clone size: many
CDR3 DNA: TGTGCCAGCACTATCGGGACAGCTTATGGCTACACCTTC
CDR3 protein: CASTIGTAYGYTF

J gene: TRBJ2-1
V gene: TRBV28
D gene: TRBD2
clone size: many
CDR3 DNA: TGTGCCAGCAGTCCTAGCGGGAGGAGCTCCTACAATGAGCAGTTCTTC
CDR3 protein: CASSPSGRSSYNEQFF

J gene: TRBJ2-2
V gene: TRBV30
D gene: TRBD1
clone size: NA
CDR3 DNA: TGTGCCTGGAGGGGCAGGGGGCGTATCGGTCCCGGGGAGCTGTTTTTT
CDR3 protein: CAWRGRGRIGPGELFF

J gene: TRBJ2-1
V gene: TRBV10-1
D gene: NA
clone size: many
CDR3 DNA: TGCGCCAGCAGGAGGGAGCGGCTCGATGAGCAGTTCTTC
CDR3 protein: CASRRERLDEQFF

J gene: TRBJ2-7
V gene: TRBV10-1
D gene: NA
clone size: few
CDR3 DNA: TGCGCCAGCAGTGACCACGTTCGAAAGGGGATCACCTACGAGCAGTACTTC
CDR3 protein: CASSDHVRKGITYEQYF

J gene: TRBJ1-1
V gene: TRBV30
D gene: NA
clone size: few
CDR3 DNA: TGTGCCTGGAGTTCTCCCGACGGGAACACTGAAGCTTTCTTT
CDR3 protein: CAWSSPDGNTEAFF

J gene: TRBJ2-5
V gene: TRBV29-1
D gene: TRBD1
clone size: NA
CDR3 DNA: TGCAGCGCCGAGGGACAGGGTAAGGGAGAGACCCAGTACTTC
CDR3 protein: CSAEGQGKGETQYF

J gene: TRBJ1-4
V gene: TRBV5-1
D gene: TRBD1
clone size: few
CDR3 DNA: TGCGCCAGCAGCTCCGGGACAGGGGGGATTAATGAAAAACTGTTTTTT
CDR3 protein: CASSSGTGGINEKLFF

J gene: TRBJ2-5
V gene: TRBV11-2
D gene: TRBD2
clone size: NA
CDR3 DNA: TGTGCCAGCACCATGACTAGCGGGAGACCCCCCCCACAAGAGGCCCAGTACTTC
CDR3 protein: CASTMTSGRPPPQEAQYF

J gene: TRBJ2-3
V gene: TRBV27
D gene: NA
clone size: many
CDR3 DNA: TGTGCCAGCAGTGCCGGCGCTACTAGCACAGATACGCAGTATTTT
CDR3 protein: CASSAGATSTDTQYF

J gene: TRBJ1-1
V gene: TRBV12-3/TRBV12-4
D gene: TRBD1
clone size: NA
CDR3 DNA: TGTGCCACTGTACAGGGGGTTGCTGAAGCTTTCTTT
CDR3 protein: CATVQGVAEAFF

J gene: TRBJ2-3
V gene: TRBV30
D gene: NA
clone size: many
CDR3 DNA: TGTGCCGGGGGGGGGGCCGGAGATACGCAGTATTTT
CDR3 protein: CAGGGAGDTQYF

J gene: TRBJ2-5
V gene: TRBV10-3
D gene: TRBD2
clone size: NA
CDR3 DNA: TGTGCCATCAGTGAAGTCCTAGCGGGGAACCAAGAGACCCAGTACTTC
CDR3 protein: CAISEVLAGNQETQYF

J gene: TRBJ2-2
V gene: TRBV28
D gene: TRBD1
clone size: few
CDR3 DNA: TGTGCCAGCAGACTGGGACAGGCGAACACCGGGGAGCTGTTTTTT
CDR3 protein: CASRLGQANTGELFF

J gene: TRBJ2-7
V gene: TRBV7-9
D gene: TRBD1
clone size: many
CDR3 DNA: TGTGCCAGCAGCTTCGGGGACAGTCCTACCTACGAGCAGTACTTC
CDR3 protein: CASSFGDSPTYEQYF

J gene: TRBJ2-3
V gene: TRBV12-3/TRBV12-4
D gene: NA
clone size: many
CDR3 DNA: TGTGCCAGCAGTTTACTGGGTAGGACCACAGATACGCAGTATTTT
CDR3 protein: CASSLLGRTTDTQYF

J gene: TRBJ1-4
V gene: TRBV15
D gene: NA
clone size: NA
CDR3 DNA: TGTGCCACCAGCACGTGGGGGGCCCGGGTTGAAAAACTGTTTTTT
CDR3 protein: CATSTWGARVEKLFF

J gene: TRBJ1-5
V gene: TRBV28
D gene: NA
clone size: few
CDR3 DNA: TGTGCCAGCAGTTTATGGCAGGGAGCCTATCAGCCCCAGCATTTT
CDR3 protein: CASSLWQGAYQPQHF

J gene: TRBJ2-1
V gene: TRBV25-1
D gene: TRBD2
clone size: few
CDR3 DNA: TGTGCCAGCAGTGAACCGGGACTAGCGGGGAATGAGCAGTTCTTC
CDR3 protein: CASSEPGLAGNEQFF

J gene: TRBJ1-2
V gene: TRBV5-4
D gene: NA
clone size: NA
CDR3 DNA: TGTGCCAGCAGCTTTGAAACGGGCTATGGCTACACCTTC
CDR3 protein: CASSFETGYGYTF